This T cell receptor (beta chain) was identified in a study of type 1 regulatory T cells (TCRdb year 2021). Looking at the study overall: The study characterized an in vitro protocol that generated a Tr1-enriched, alloantigen-specific CD4 T cell product named T-allo10. T-allo10 was being evaluated clinically in patients with hematological malignancies who were receiving allogeneic hematopoietic stem cell transplantation.

TCRdb shows the sequencer as Illumina MiSeq. TCRdb reran the public reads through fastp at Q25 and MiXCR, keeping productive beta chains. Each CDR3 protein gets just one entry, which takes the most common genes and DNA from the rows behind it. The sample records roughly 71,000 distinct CDR3 sequences, about 62% of which are singletons. Jointly, the top ten make up 7.6% of the sample. This clonotype has just a few counts. Its target antigen remains unknown. There are no base qualities to consult, and no much larger clone falls within one base. Sequences MNHEY (CDR1) and SMNVEV (CDR2) are obtained from the germline V gene (reference sequence). At the junction V is shortened by 6 bases and J by 1 base, with 12 bases in between. The CDR3 numbers 14 residues from cysteine through phenylalanine. Only the CDR3 part of the read is kept: 42 bases, read in frame from the first base. T-allo10 cells derived from donors were reported to be host alloantigen-specific and anergic, and to suppress in an alloantigen-specific manner.

The V gene is TRBV27 and the J gene is TRBJ2-5; the D gene lacks a confident call. Sequenced material: cultured T cells, either the whole culture or a sorted T cell fraction (not recorded which). The cell subset or site label, as the study defines it: Tr1-enriched cell product generated in vitro against host alloantigens. The clonotype was recovered from a human donor in good health. Read as DNA, the sequence is TGTGCCAGCAGACTCATCGGACCCCAAGAGACCCAGTACTTC. Protein translation: CASRLIGPQETQYF.